This TCR beta chain was sequenced for a study of blood T cells in healthy people across ages. The CDR3 is made up of 16 amino acids. Germline V gene lookup returns CDR1 SGDLS and CDR2 YYNGEE. Trimming stripped 3 bases from V and 8 bases from J, with 21 bases between. Total RNA extracted from each sample amounted to at least 6 micrograms. General observations from the study: From one million sequenced T cells, diversity estimates were lower bounds. Naive T cell percentage strongly correlated with TCR beta diversity.

With regard to this clonotype: Its target is not known.

A second about 6 to 11 cycle PCR used barcoded and J-beta primers. In TCRdb, the 5' RACE reads were re-called with MiXCR into one record per CDR3 protein. Of about 730,000 distinct CDR3 sequences in the sample, roughly 41% are singletons; the top ten hold 20% to 25%. The material sequenced was blood. The sequence came from a woman in her sixties or seventies in good health. This chain connects TRBV9 to TRBJ2-1; D is perhaps TRBD1 (6 bases). CDR3 sequence reads: CASSAVRDITSDEQFF. The CDR3 DNA is TGTGCCAGCAGCGCGGTCCGGGACATAACTTCCGATGAGCAGTTCTTC. Variable domain in full (rest from reference TRBV9 and TRBJ2-1): DSGVTQTPKHLITATGQRVTLRCSPRSGDLSVYWYQQSLDQGLQFLIQYYNGEERAKGNILERFSAQQFPDLHSELNLSSLELGDSALYFCASSAVRDITSDEQFFGPGTRLTVL.